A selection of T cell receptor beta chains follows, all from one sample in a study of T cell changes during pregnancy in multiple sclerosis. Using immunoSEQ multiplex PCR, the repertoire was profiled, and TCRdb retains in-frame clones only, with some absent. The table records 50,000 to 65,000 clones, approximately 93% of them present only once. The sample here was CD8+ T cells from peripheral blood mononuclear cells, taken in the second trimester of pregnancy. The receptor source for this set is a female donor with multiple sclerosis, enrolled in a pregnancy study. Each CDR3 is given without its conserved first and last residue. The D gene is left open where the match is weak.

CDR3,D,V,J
VGGVSDVNGYT,-,TRBV2,TRBJ1-2
ASSLVPSRGLSYEQY,-,TRBV7-2,TRBJ2-7
ASTSGTREQY,-,TRBV27,TRBJ2-7
ASNHDGGNTGELF,-,TRBV6-5,TRBJ2-2
AWNGDGRAYNEQF,TRBD2,TRBV30,TRBJ2-1
ASSLSPGLAGDMDTGELF,TRBD2,TRBV27,TRBJ2-2
ASSVGAGKAYEQY,TRBD2,TRBV9,TRBJ2-7
ASSFQGSYNEQF,-,TRBV11-3,TRBJ2-1
ASRGLVGETQY,TRBD2,TRBV11-2,TRBJ2-5
ASRRGIGQETQY,-,TRBV11-2,TRBJ2-5
ASSARDRGKETQY,TRBD1,TRBV7-9,TRBJ2-5
ASSIASGTYEQY,TRBD2,TRBV19,TRBJ2-7
ASSSRANQPQH,-,TRBV27,TRBJ1-5
ASSLGAAYEQY,-,TRBV27,TRBJ2-7
ASSQDRGGVSEAF,-,TRBV4-2,TRBJ1-1
ASSPTGLAGSYEQY,TRBD2,TRBV14,TRBJ2-7
ASSLGVEAF,-,TRBV11-2,TRBJ1-1
ASSLDGSSYNEQF,-,TRBV28,TRBJ2-1
ASSPRQVDYSYEQY,-,TRBV27,TRBJ2-7
ASSPDSSHYEQY,-,TRBV7-3,TRBJ2-7
ASSQLLAPHGEQY,TRBD2,TRBV27,TRBJ2-7
ASSVDRGSNQPQH,TRBD1,TRBV7-6,TRBJ1-5
ASSQLVTGGRDEQY,TRBD1,TRBV4-2,TRBJ2-7
ASSVTGGRTGELF,-,TRBV9,TRBJ2-2
ASSGTSGRSSYNEQF,TRBD2,TRBV2,TRBJ2-1
ASEYPQGDGTEAF,TRBD1,TRBV2,TRBJ1-1
ASIGGGSHYNEQF,-,TRBV6-6,TRBJ2-1
ASSLGPYAEETQY,-,TRBV27,TRBJ2-5
ASMTANYGYT,-,TRBV2,TRBJ1-2
ASSLRGSRNQPQH,-,TRBV19,TRBJ1-5
ASSPTETYEQY,-,TRBV28,TRBJ2-7
ASPLSETQY,-,TRBV2,TRBJ2-5
ASTLAGGITYNEQF,TRBD2,TRBV5-1,TRBJ2-1
ASIGGAYPQETQY,-,TRBV6-5,TRBJ2-5
ASSPPGQSRSEQY,TRBD1,TRBV28,TRBJ2-7
ASSVASLAGVNEQF,TRBD2,TRBV9,TRBJ2-1
ASSVVSSGRYNEQF,TRBD2,TRBV9,TRBJ2-1
ASSLVEGRASGRAPYNEQF,TRBD2,TRBV7-6,TRBJ2-1
SAHRGETQY,TRBD1,TRBV20-1,TRBJ2-5
ASSDRTTGAYEQY,TRBD1,TRBV7-9,TRBJ2-7
ASSGHENTEAF,-,TRBV6-1,TRBJ1-1